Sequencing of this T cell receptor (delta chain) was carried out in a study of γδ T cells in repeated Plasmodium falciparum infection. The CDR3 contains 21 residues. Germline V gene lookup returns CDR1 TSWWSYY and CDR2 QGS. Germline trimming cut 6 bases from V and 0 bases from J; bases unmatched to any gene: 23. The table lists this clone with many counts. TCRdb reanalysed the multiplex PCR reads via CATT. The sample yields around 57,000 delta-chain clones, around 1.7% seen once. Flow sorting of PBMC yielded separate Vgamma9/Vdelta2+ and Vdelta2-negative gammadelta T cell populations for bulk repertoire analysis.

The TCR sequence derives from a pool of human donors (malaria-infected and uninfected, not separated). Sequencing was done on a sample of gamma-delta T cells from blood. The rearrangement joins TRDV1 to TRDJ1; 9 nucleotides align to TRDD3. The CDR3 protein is CALGLAYWGTGRLRYTDKLIF. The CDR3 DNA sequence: TGTGCTCTTGGTCTCGCGTACTGGGGGACCGGGAGGTTAAGGTACACCGATAAACTCATCTTT.